This TCR beta chain was recovered during a study of cytomegalovirus exposure and HLA in healthy donors. Donors were nominally healthy when sampled, though unrecorded immune exposures were likely. The study's findings and limits: Certain indistinguishable V segments, among them TRBV6-2 and TRBV6-3, were excluded. Association of about 17,000 TCR beta sequences with HLA alleles was found at 0.05 false discovery rate in a later analysis.

Primers: 60 Vbeta forward and 13 Jbeta reverse. Assay: immunoSEQ multiplex PCR; the TCRdb copy retains only in-frame clones and omits some. The sample contains 200,000 to 250,000 clones, more than 65% of which appear only once. A few counts support this clone. Its specificity is not known. The length of the CDR3 is 17 residues. In germline, CDR1 is MGHDK, CDR2 SYGVNS. The germline V and J ends were trimmed by 1 base and 0 bases, with 10 bases remaining between them. This receptor was identified in a young woman in good health and CMV-seronegative. Sequencing was done on a sample of PBMCs. The chain couples TRBV25-1 to TRBJ1-6; D remains ambiguous. The CDR3 loop is CASSESRGSSYNSPLHF. The CDR3 coding sequence is TGTGCCAGCAGTGAATCAAGAGGGAGCTCCTATAATTCACCCCTCCACTTT.